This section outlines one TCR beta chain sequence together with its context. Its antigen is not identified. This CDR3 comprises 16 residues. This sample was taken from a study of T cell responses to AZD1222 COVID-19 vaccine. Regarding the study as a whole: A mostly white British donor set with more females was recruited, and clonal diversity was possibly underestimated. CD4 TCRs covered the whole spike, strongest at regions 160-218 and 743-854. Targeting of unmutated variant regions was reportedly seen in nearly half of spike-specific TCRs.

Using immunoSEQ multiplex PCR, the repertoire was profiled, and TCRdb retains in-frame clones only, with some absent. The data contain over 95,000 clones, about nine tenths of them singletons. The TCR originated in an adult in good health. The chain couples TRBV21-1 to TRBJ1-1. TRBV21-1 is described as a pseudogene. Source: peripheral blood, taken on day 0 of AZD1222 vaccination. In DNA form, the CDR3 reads TGTGCCAGCAGACCAGGGTGCGAGGGCATGAACACTGAAGCTTTCTTT. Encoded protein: CASRPGCEGMNTEAFF.